This record looks at one TCR beta chain sequence and its context. Its specificity is not known. This specimen belongs to a study of T cell responses to AZD1222 COVID-19 vaccine. Findings of the study overall: The span of vaccine-associated CD4 TCRs extended across spike, with dominance at 160-218 and 743-854. Recipients of two AZD1222 doses showed rising Spike-specific TCR breadth and depth.

Repertoires were generated with immunoSEQ multiplex PCR, while TCRdb's copy carries only in-frame clones and drops some. In the table there are about 150,000 clones, approximately 92% of which are singletons. V was shortened by 5 bases and J by 9 bases, with 14 bases between the two germline ends. In germline, CDR1 is SEHNR, CDR2 FQNEAQ (reference sequence). The CDR3 runs to 14 residues. V is TRBV7-9 and J is TRBJ1-6; no reliable D call. The source of this sequence is an adult in good health. The material sequenced was peripheral blood, taken on day 0 of AZD1222 vaccination. CDR3 sequence (DNA): TGTGCCAGCAGCCCTTCATCGGCGTTTTCACCCCTCCACTTT. The encoded protein is CASSPSSAFSPLHF.